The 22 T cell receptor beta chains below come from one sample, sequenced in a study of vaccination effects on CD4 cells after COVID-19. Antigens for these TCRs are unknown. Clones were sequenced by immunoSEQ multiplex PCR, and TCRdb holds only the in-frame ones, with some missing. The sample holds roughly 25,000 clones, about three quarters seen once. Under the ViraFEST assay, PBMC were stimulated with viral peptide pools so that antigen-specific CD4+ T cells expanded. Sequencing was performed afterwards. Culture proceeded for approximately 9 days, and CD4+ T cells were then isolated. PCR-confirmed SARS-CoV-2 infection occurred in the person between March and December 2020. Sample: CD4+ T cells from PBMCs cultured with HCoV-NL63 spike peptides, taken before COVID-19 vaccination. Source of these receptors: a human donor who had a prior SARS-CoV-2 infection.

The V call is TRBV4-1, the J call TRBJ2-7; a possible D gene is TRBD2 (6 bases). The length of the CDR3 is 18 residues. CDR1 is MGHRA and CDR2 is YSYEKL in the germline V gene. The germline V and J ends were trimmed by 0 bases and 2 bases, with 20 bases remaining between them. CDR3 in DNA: TGCGCCAGCAGCCAAGATCTCCGTCTTGGGGACTCCGCCTACGAGCAGTACTTC. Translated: CASSQDLRLGDSAYEQYF.

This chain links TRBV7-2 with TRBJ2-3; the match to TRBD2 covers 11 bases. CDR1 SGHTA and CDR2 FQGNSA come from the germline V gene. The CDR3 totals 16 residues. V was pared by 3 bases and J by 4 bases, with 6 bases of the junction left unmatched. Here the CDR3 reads CASSLASGRTSDTQYF. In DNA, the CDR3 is TGTGCCAGCAGCTTGGCTAGCGGGAGGACATCAGATACGCAGTATTTT.

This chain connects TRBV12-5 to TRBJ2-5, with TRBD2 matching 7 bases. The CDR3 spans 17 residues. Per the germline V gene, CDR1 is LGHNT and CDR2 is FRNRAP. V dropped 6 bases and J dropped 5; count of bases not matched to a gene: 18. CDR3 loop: CASGLAATGGLGETQYF. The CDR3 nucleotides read TGTGCTAGTGGCCTGGCGGCCACGGGGGGTTTAGGGGAGACCCAGTACTTC.

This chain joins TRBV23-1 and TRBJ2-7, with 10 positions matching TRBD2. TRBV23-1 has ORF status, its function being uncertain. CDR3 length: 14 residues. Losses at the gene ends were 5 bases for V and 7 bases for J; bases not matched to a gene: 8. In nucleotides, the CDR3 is TGCGCCAGCAGTAGAGCGGGAGGGCCGTGGGAGCAGTACTTC. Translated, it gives CASSRAGGPWEQYF.

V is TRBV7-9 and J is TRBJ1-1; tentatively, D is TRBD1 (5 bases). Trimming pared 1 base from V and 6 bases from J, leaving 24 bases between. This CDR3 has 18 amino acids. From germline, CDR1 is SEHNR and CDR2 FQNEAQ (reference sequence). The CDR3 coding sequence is TGTGCCAGCAGCTTAGATCAGCTCGGGGCGCCCCGACGGCCTGAAGCTTTCTTT. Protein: CASSLDQLGAPRRPEAFF.

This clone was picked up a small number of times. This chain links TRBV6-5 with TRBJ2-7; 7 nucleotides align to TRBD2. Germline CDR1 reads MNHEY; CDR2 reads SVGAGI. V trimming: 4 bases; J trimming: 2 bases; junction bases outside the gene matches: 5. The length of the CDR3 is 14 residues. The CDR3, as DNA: TGTGCCAGCAGTTTACTAGCGTCCACCTACGAGCAGTACTTC. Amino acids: CASSLLASTYEQYF.

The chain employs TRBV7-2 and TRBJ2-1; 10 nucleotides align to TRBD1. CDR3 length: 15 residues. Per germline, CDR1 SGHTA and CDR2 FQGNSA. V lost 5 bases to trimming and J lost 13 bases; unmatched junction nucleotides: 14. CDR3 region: CASSPGTGVQGRQFF. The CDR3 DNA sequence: TGTGCCAGCAGCCCCGGGACAGGGGTTCAGGGCCGACAGTTCTTC.

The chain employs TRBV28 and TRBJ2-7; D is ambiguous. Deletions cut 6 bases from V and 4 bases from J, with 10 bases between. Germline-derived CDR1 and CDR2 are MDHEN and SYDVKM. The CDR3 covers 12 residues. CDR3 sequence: CASSTFVYEQYF. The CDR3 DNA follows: TGTGCCAGCAGCACCTTCGTTTACGAGCAGTACTTC.

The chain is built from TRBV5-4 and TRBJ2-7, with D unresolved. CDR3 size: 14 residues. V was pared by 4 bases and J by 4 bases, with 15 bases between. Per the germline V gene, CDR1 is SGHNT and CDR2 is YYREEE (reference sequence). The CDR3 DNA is TGTGCCAGCAGCCCCGGTGGTCCAAGATACGAGCAGTACTTC. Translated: CASSPGGPRYEQYF.

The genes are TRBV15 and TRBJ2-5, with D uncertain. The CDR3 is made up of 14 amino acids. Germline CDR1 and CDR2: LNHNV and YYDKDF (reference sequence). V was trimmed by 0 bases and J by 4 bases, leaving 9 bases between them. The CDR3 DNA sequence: TGTGCCACCAGCAGAGATCGGAGATCAGAGACCCAGTACTTC. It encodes CATSRDRRSETQYF.

CDR3 in amino acids: CASSDRRTGNYGYTF. The CDR3 nucleotides read TGCGCCAGCAGTGACCGACGGACGGGCAACTATGGCTACACCTTC. The rearrangement joins TRBV10-2 to TRBJ1-2; unclear D gene. Trimming took 3 bases from V and 2 from J, leaving 13 bases between them. The CDR3 loop spans 15 amino acids. CDR1 is WSHSY, CDR2 SAAADI, per germline.

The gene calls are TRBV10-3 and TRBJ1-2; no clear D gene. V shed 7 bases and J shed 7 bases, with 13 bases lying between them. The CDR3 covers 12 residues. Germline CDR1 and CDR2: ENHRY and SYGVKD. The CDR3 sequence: CAINGPEGGYTF. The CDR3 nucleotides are TGTGCCATCAATGGCCCGGAGGGTGGCTACACCTTC.

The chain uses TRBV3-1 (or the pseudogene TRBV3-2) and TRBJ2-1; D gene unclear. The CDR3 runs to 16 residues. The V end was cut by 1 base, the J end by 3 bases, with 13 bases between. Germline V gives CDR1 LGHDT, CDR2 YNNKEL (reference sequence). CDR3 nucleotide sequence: TGTGCCAGCAGCCAAGGGGTGCTCCTTAGCTACAATGAGCAGTTCTTC. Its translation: CASSQGVLLSYNEQFF.

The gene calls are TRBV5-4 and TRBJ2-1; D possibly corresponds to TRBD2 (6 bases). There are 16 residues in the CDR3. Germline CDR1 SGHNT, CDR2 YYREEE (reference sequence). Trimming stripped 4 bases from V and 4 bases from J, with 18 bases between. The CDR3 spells CASSPDPAGNYNEQFF. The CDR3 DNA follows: TGTGCCAGCAGCCCGGACCCAGCGGGCAATTACAATGAGCAGTTCTTC.

The CDR3 here is CASSPGVGSSSGNTIYF. In nucleotides, the CDR3 is TGTGCCAGCAGCCCAGGGGTGGGGTCAAGCTCTGGAAACACCATATATTTT. The chain combines TRBV9 with TRBJ1-3, with D possibly being TRBD1 (6 bases). Germline V lookup: CDR1 SGDLS, CDR2 YYNGEE. The CDR3 extends over 17 amino acids. V was pared by 4 bases and J by 0 bases, with 17 bases between.

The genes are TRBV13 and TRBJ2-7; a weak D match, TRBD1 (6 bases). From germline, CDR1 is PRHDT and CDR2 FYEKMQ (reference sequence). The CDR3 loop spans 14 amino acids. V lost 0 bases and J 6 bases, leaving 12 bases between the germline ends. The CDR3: CASSLGGRGGEQYF. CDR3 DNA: TGTGCCAGCAGCTTAGGGGGCAGGGGTGGCGAGCAGTACTTC.

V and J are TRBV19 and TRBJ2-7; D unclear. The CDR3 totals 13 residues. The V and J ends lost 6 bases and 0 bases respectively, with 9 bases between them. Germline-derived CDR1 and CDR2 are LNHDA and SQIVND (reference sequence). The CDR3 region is CASSPDHSYEQYF. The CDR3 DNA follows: TGTGCCAGTAGCCCAGACCACTCCTACGAGCAGTACTTC.

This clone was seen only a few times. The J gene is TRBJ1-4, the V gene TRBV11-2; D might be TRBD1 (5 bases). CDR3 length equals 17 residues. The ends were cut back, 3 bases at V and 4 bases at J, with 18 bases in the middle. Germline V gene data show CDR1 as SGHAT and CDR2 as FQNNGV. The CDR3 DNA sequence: TGTGCCAGCAGCTTCGACAGCTACTCACTCTATAATGAAAAACTGTTTTTT. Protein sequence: CASSFDSYSLYNEKLFF.

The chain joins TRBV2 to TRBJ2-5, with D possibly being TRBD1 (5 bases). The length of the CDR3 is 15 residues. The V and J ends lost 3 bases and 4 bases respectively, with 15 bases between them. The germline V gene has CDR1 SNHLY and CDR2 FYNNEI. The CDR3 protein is CASSDQGSWGETQYF. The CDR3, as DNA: TGTGCCAGCAGTGATCAGGGTTCGTGGGGAGAGACCCAGTACTTC.

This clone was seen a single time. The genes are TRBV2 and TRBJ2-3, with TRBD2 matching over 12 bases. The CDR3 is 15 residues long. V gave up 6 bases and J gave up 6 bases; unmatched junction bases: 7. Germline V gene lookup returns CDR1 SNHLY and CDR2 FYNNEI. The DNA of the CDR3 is TGTGCCAGCAGCGTACTAGCGGGGGGAGGGGATACGCAGTATTTT. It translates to CASSVLAGGGDTQYF. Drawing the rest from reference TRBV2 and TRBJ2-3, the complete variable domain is EPEVTQTPSHQVTQMGQEVILRCVPISNHLYFYWYRQILGQKVEFLVSFYNNEISEKSEIFDDQFSVERPDGSNFTLKIRSTKLEDSAMYFCASSVLAGGGDTQYFGPGTRLTVL.

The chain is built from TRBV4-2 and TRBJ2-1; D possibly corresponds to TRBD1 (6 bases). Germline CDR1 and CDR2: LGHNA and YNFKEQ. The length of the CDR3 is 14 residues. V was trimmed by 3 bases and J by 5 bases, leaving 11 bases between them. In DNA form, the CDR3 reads TGTGCCAGCAGCCAGGGGGCATCCAACAATGAGCAGTTCTTC. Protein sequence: CASSQGASNNEQFF.

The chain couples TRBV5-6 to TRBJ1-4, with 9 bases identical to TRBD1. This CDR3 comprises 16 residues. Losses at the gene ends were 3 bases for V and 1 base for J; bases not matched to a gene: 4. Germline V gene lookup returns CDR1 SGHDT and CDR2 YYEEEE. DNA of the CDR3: TGTGCCAGCAGCTACCGACAGGGGGGAACTAATGAAAAACTGTTTTTT. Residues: CASSYRQGGTNEKLFF.